The table lists the clone carrying this T cell receptor (beta chain) with many counts. What it recognizes is unknown. These data originate in a study of identical twins. Study conclusions and caveats: The abundant beta clonotypes from cord blood had fewer insertions, and memory repertoires had none of this. Zero-insertion analyses might be partly confounded by invariant T cells like MAIT and iNKT.

A universal primer binding site was introduced by template switching. The final cDNA contained unique molecular identifiers. TCRdb re-called the 5' RACE reads with MiXCR, one entry per CDR3 protein. This repertoire shows 150,000 or so distinct CDR3 sequences, around 3.5% found once; its top ten account for around 8%. The sequenced material came from memory T cells sorted from blood. The origin of this receptor is a man aged 18 to 30 in good health.

This chain's CDR3 is CATSTAHTEAFF. In DNA, the CDR3 is TGTGCCACCAGCACAGCCCATACTGAAGCTTTCTTT. This sequence joins TRBV15 and TRBJ1-1, with unresolved D. With 4 bases removed from V and 5 bases from J, the gap between germline ends came to 8 bases. The CDR3 sequence is 12 residues long. Germline loops: CDR1 LNHNV, CDR2 YYDKDF (reference sequence).